This T cell receptor (beta chain) was recorded in a study of graft-versus-host responses after intestinal transplantation. Study-wide background: Each recipient received anti-thymocyte globulin induction, then tacrolimus and steroids for approximately 3 years.

Here immunoSEQ multiplex PCR was the method, and the copy in TCRdb shows in-frame clones only, minus some. The sample carries 43,000 or so clones, about 95% recorded once. Source: PBMCs, taken approximately 340 days after intestinal transplant. The clonotype comes from a human patient who received an intestinal transplant, so some T cells may come from the graft donor.

The chain's CDR3 is CASIPGSGANVLTF. Written as DNA, the CDR3 is TGTGCCAGCATACCGGGCTCTGGGGCCAACGTCCTGACTTTC. V gene TRBV2 combines with J gene TRBJ2-6, with D unclear. The CDR3 runs 14 residues. CDR1 SNHLY and CDR2 FYNNEI come from the germline V gene. V lost 7 bases, J lost 0 bases, and 7 bases lay in between. Complete variable domain (other parts from reference TRBV2 and TRBJ2-6): EPEVTQTPSHQVTQMGQEVILRCVPISNHLYFYWYRQILGQKVEFLVSFYNNEISEKSEIFDDQFSVERPDGSNFTLKIRSTKLEDSAMYFCASIPGSGANVLTFGAGSRLTVL.